The 13 T cell receptor beta chains presented below share a single source sample, sequenced in a study of blood T cell repertoires in COVID-19. The data were produced by immunoSEQ multiplex PCR, yet TCRdb's version contains in-frame clones alone and is incomplete. The sample has 180,000 or so clones, roughly 82% seen once. The sequenced sample consisted of PBMCs or T cells enriched from blood (not recorded which). The receptors originated from a man aged 45-65 years who had recovered from COVID-19.

This chain connects TRBV6-5 to TRBJ1-4, with 7 nucleotides matching TRBD1. CDR3 length equals 12 residues. Germline CDR1 MNHEY, CDR2 SVGAGI. V lost 6 bases to trimming and J lost 7 bases; unmatched junction nucleotides: 2. The DNA of the CDR3 is TGTGCCAGCAGGCAGGGGGGTGAAAAACTGTTTTTT. It yields the protein CASRQGGEKLFF.

The rearrangement links TRBV28 to TRBJ1-1; tentative D call: TRBD1 (5 bases). Germline values: CDR1 MDHEN, CDR2 SYDVKM. The CDR3 runs to 15 residues. Trimming removed 6 bases from V and 0 bases from J, with 14 bases in between. The CDR3 protein is CASRGQQIMNTEAFF. Here the CDR3 DNA reads TGTGCCAGCAGGGGGCAACAAATCATGAACACTGAAGCTTTCTTT.

The chain is built from TRBV29-1 and TRBJ2-2; D not resolved. In germline, CDR1 is SQVTM, CDR2 ANQGSEA. The V and J ends lost 6 bases and 2 bases respectively, with 13 bases between them. CDR3 length: 14 amino acids. In nucleotides, the CDR3 is TGCAGCGTAGCTCTACTTCTAAACACCGGGGAGCTGTTTTTT. Amino acids: CSVALLLNTGELFF.

The rearrangement uses TRBV24-1 and TRBJ2-1; TRBD1 agrees at 7 bases. The germline V gene encodes CDR1 KGHDR and CDR2 SFDVKD. The trim removed 0 bases at V and 3 bases at J, leaving 7 bases unmatched. CDR3 length: 17 amino acids. The CDR3 sequence is CATSDLRGDSNYNEQFF. The CDR3 DNA reads TGTGCCACCAGTGATTTGCGAGGGGACAGCAACTACAATGAGCAGTTCTTC.

This clone was seen just once. V usage is TRBV19 and J usage is TRBJ1-5; D is ambiguous. This CDR3 spans 15 amino acids. Germline assignment: CDR1 LNHDA and CDR2 SQIVND (reference sequence). V shed 2 bases and J shed 6 bases, with 14 bases lying between them. The chain's CDR3 is CASSILGFEGQPQHF. The CDR3 bases are TGTGCCAGTAGTATATTAGGGTTTGAGGGTCAGCCCCAGCATTTT.

The V gene is TRBV5-6, the J gene TRBJ1-1, with 9 bases identical to TRBD1. J gave up 1 base and V 4 bases, and 5 bases lay outside the gene matches. Germline V lookup: CDR1 SGHDT, CDR2 YYEEEE. This CDR3 comprises 15 residues. The CDR3 reads CASSLGTGRNTEAFF. The CDR3 DNA reads as TGTGCCAGCAGCCTCGGGACAGGGCGGAACACTGAAGCTTTCTTT.

In this sample, this clone turned up a few times. The J gene is TRBJ1-4, the V gene TRBV5-6; D is undetermined. The V end lost 4 bases, the J end lost 2 bases, and 6 bases lay between the germline ends. The CDR3 extends over 13 amino acids. Germline V gene data show CDR1 as SGHDT and CDR2 as YYEEEE. The CDR3 DNA reads as TGTGCCAGCAGCCCCAGGACTAATGAAAAACTGTTTTTT. Translation: CASSPRTNEKLFF.

V is TRBV7-9 and J is TRBJ1-5; a possible D gene is TRBD1 (5 bases). The CDR3 has 13 residues. Germline V gene sequence: CDR1 SEHNR, CDR2 FQNEAQ (reference sequence). Deletions cut 5 bases from V and 6 bases from J, with 11 bases between. Written as DNA, the CDR3 is TGTGCCAGCAGCCCCGACAGAATTCAGCCCCAGCATTTT. It codes for CASSPDRIQPQHF.

This chain joins TRBV7-2 and TRBJ2-5; 8 bases are shared with TRBD2. Looked up from germline, CDR1 is SGHTA and CDR2 is FQGNSA. The CDR3 has 14 amino acids. V was clipped by 6 bases and J by 4 bases; unmatched bases: 7. Here the CDR3 reads CASSGGGSRETQYF. CDR3 coding DNA: TGTGCCAGCAGTGGCGGGGGGTCAAGAGAGACCCAGTACTTC. Full variable domain (outside the CDR3, taken from reference TRBV7-2 and TRBJ2-5): GAGVSQSPSNKVTEKGKDVELRCDPISGHTALYWYRQSLGQGLEFLIYFQGNSAPDKSGLPSDRFSAERTGGSVSTLTIQRTQQEDSAVYLCASSGGGSRETQYFGPGTRLLVL.

The chain uses TRBV7-3 and TRBJ2-3, with 7 bases lining up with TRBD2. Germline V gene sequence: CDR1 SGHTA, CDR2 FQGTGA. CDR3 size: 15 residues. With V trimmed by 2 bases and J by 1 base, 3 bases remained unmatched. CDR3 DNA sequence: TGTGCCAGCAGCTTACGGGGGGACGGCACAGATACGCAGTATTTT. Translated: CASSLRGDGTDTQYF.

With regard to this clone: At one of its ends the junction is not consistent with the germline gene, which may arise from a read error. The chain employs TRBV7-7 and TRBJ2-2, with TRBD1 matching 9 bases. This CDR3 spans 16 amino acids. CDR1 is SSHAT and CDR2 is FNYEAQ in the germline V gene (reference sequence). In DNA form, the CDR3 reads TGTGCTAGCAGCCCCCGGACAGGGGTTGATGGCGGGGAGCTGTTTTTT. Its translation is CASSPRTGVDGGELFF.

This CDR3 is CASSFSGQGSTEAFF. The DNA of the CDR3 is TGTGCCAGCAGTTTTTCCGGACAGGGGAGCACTGAAGCTTTCTTT. The rearrangement uses TRBV28 and TRBJ1-1; 9 bases align to TRBD1. The germline V gene has CDR1 MDHEN and CDR2 SYDVKM. The CDR3 is made up of 15 amino acids. V lost 3 bases to trimming and J lost 4 bases; unmatched junction nucleotides: 6.

The chain joins TRBV2 to TRBJ2-1; 11 bases map to TRBD2. Looked up from germline, CDR1 is SNHLY and CDR2 is FYNNEI. This CDR3 spans 15 amino acids. V lost 5 bases to trimming and J lost 0 bases; unmatched junction nucleotides: 0. CDR3 nucleotides: TGTGCCAGCAGTACTAGCGGGGGCTCCTACAATGAGCAGTTCTTC. Protein sequence: CASSTSGGSYNEQFF.